The 8 T cell receptor beta chains below come from one sample, sequenced in a study of identifying expanded T cells in peripheral blood. Profiling relied on immunoSEQ multiplex PCR, and the TCRdb table lists in-frame clones only, not all of them. The table has approximately 120,000 clones, 88% seen once. The sequenced sample was blood. The receptors stem from a person aged 18 to 70 in good health.

The V call is TRBV7-9, the J call TRBJ1-2, with TRBD1 identical over 12 bases. The CDR3 sequence is 16 residues long. Per germline, CDR1 SEHNR and CDR2 FQNEAQ (reference sequence). Germline trimming cut 3 bases from V and 5 bases from J; bases unmatched to any gene: 7. CDR3 amino acids: CASSFTGTGGAYGYTF. The CDR3 nucleotides read TGTGCCAGCAGCTTTACCGGGACAGGGGGCGCGTATGGCTACACCTTC. Full variable domain (missing parts from reference TRBV7-9 and TRBJ1-2): DTGVSQNPRHKITKRGQNVTFRCDPISEHNRLYWYRQTLGQGPEFLTYFQNEAQLEKSRLLSDRFSAERPKGSFSTLEIQRTEQGDSAMYLCASSFTGTGGAYGYTFGSGTRLTVV.

This chain joins TRBV23-1 and TRBJ1-5; D unclear. TRBV23-1 is an ORF for which the function is uncertain. The CDR3 has 18 residues. V was clipped by 0 bases and J by 0 bases, with 15 bases between them. CDR3 protein: CASSQSRKGLNSNQPQHF. In DNA, the CDR3 is TGCGCCAGCAGTCAATCTCGGAAAGGGCTAAATAGCAATCAGCCCCAGCATTTT.

The chain recombines TRBV6-5 with TRBJ1-2, with 7 bases lining up with TRBD1. This CDR3 region has 15 residues. The ends lost 2 bases at V and 4 bases at J; junction bases unmatched: 7. Germline CDR1 MNHEY, CDR2 SVGAGI. Here the CDR3 DNA reads TGTGCCAGCAGTTACCAACCGACAGGGATCTATGGCTACACCTTC. The encoded protein is CASSYQPTGIYGYTF.

This chain links TRBV9 with TRBJ1-2; 7 nucleotides match TRBD1. J lost 8 bases, V lost 4 bases, and 5 bases had no gene match. Per the germline V gene, CDR1 is SGDLS and CDR2 is YYNGEE. This CDR3 is 12 amino acids long. The CDR3 DNA reads as TGTGCCAGCAGCAAAGGGGGCGGAGGCTACACCTTC. Its translation: CASSKGGGGYTF.

As DNA, the CDR3 is TGTGCCATCAGTGAGGCGACAGGGGGCTACGAGCAGTACTTC. Its protein product is CAISEATGGYEQYF. The chain recombines TRBV10-3 with TRBJ2-7; 9 bases agree with TRBD1. Germline V gene lookup returns CDR1 ENHRY and CDR2 SYGVKD. V lost 2 bases, J lost 3 bases, and 2 bases stayed unmatched. The CDR3 has 14 amino acids.

The J gene is TRBJ2-3, the V gene TRBV4-2, with D possibly matching TRBD1 (6 bases). Germline loops: CDR1 LGHNA, CDR2 YNFKEQ. The ends were cut back, 0 bases at V and 6 bases at J, with 19 bases in the middle. This CDR3 has 17 amino acids. CDR3 protein: CASSQEKGQLGADTQYF. CDR3 sequence (DNA): TGTGCCAGCAGCCAAGAAAAGGGGCAGTTGGGGGCGGATACGCAGTATTTT.

This rearrangement joins TRBV19 to TRBJ1-1; 9 bases match TRBD1. This CDR3 has 17 residues. The germline V gene has CDR1 LNHDA and CDR2 SQIVND (reference sequence). The V and J ends lost 7 bases and 0 bases, in that order; junction bases with no gene match: 12. The CDR3 DNA follows: TGTGCCAGTACTCGCCCGGGACAGGGTCTCATGAACACTGAAGCTTTCTTT. It is translated as CASTRPGQGLMNTEAFF.

This clone has a count of ten or more. This chain links TRBV7-9 with TRBJ1-2, with TRBD1 as a possible D gene (5 bases). Trimming stripped 3 bases from V and 8 bases from J, with 13 bases between. The germline V gene encodes CDR1 SEHNR and CDR2 FQNEAQ (reference sequence). The CDR3 totals 13 residues. The CDR3 nucleotides are TGTGCCAGCAGCTTTGGACACCATGAAGGCTACACCTTC. This sequence encodes CASSFGHHEGYTF.